These 13 T cell receptor beta chains originate from one sample sequenced in a study of blood T cell repertoires in COVID-19. TCRdb keeps only in-frame clones here, not all; method: immunoSEQ multiplex PCR. The sample lists 60,000 to 75,000 clones, roughly nine tenths occurring once. The material sequenced was peripheral blood. Receptors were obtained from a man aged 35 to 55 with COVID-19, enrolled during active disease.

The rearrangement links TRBV2 to TRBJ1-2; D possibly corresponds to TRBD1 (5 bases). The CDR3 runs to 13 residues. The ends were cut back, 6 bases at V and 3 bases at J, with 11 bases in the middle. Germline values: CDR1 SNHLY, CDR2 FYNNEI. The CDR3 nucleotides are TGTGCCAGCAGAAGGGAAGGGGACTATGGCTACACCTTC. It encodes CASRREGDYGYTF.

This clone was recorded once. The rearrangement joins TRBV6-5 to TRBJ2-5; 9 bases map to TRBD1. The CDR3 extends over 14 amino acids. Germline V gene lookup returns CDR1 MNHEY and CDR2 SVGAGI. J lost 3 bases, V lost 8 bases, and 7 bases had no gene match. The CDR3 sequence is CASGDRGLKETQYF. The DNA of the CDR3 is TGTGCCAGCGGAGACAGGGGGTTAAAAGAGACCCAGTACTTC.

There are a few counts of this clone. This sequence joins TRBV7-9 and TRBJ2-1; tentative D call: TRBD2 (5 bases). Trimming cost V 3 bases and J 0 bases, with 6 bases left between them. From germline, CDR1 is SEHNR and CDR2 FQNEAQ (reference sequence). This CDR3 spans 14 amino acids. CDR3 residues: CASSLGSSYNEQFF. The DNA of the CDR3 is TGTGCCAGCAGCTTGGGGAGCTCCTACAATGAGCAGTTCTTC.

This rearrangement joins TRBV5-6 to TRBJ1-2, with TRBD1 as a possible D gene (6 bases). This CDR3 has 13 residues. The V gene's germline CDR1 is SGHDT and CDR2 YYEEEE. The V and J ends lost 1 base and 4 bases respectively, with 8 bases between them. The CDR3 protein is CASSLQQGYGYTF. In nucleotides, the CDR3 is TGTGCCAGCAGCTTGCAACAGGGCTATGGCTACACCTTC.

The chain uses TRBV27 and TRBJ2-1; TRBD2 agrees at 8 bases. The V and J ends lost 0 bases and 0 bases, in that order; junction bases with no gene match: 4. The CDR3 spans 17 residues. Per germline, CDR1 MNHEY and CDR2 SMNVEV (reference sequence). As DNA, the CDR3 is TGTGCCAGCAGTTTATCGAGCGGGGGAATCTCCTACAATGAGCAGTTCTTC. It yields the protein CASSLSSGGISYNEQFF.

The CDR3 nucleotides are TGTGCCAGCAGCTTGGTGGGGACAGGGAGTCGGGCCACAGATACGCAGTATTTT. Amino acids: CASSLVGTGSRATDTQYF. The genes are TRBV5-8 and TRBJ2-3, with 9 bases aligning to TRBD1. The CDR3 has 18 residues. Germline values: CDR1 SGHTS, CDR2 YDEGEE. The J segment lost 2 bases and the V segment lost 0 bases, leaving 10 bases of the junction unmatched.

This chain links TRBV6-5 with TRBJ2-5; a possible D gene is TRBD1 (5 bases). Germline-derived CDR1 and CDR2 are MNHEY and SVGAGI. V shed 6 bases and J shed 2 bases, with 16 bases lying between them. This CDR3 is built from 15 residues. The CDR3 loop reads CASRSRMQGQETQYF. Written as DNA, the CDR3 is TGTGCCAGCAGATCCCGGATGCAGGGACAAGAGACCCAGTACTTC.

This rearrangement joins TRBV10-3 to TRBJ2-3; tentatively, D is TRBD1 (6 bases). Trimming removed 2 bases at V and 5 bases at J, with 11 bases between. The germline V gene encodes CDR1 ENHRY and CDR2 SYGVKD. CDR3 size: 14 residues. CDR3 protein: CAISEGQGKDTQYF. CDR3 DNA sequence: TGTGCCATCAGTGAGGGGCAGGGGAAAGATACGCAGTATTTT.

The chain combines TRBV7-6 with TRBJ1-4; D may be TRBD1 (5 bases). The V end lost 4 bases, the J end lost 7 bases, and 16 bases lay between the germline ends. Germline assignment: CDR1 SGHVS and CDR2 FNYEAQ. The CDR3 has 15 residues. The CDR3 DNA is TGTGCCAGCAGCTATAGGGGTGGGCTCAGTGAAAAACTGTTTTTT. Translating it yields CASSYRGGLSEKLFF.

This chain uses TRBV6-5 with TRBJ2-5, with 8 bases fitting TRBD2. CDR3 length: 14 amino acids. J lost 3 bases, V lost 2 bases, and 2 bases had no gene match. The germline V gene encodes CDR1 MNHEY and CDR2 SVGAGI. CDR3 amino acids: CASSYNGGEETQYF. The CDR3 bases are TGTGCCAGCAGTTACAACGGGGGGGAAGAGACCCAGTACTTC.

The chain uses TRBV7-6 and TRBJ1-3; D might be TRBD1 (6 bases). This CDR3 spans 16 amino acids. Trimming shortened V by 0 bases and J by 2 bases, and 11 bases separated the two germline ends. In germline, CDR1 is SGHVS, CDR2 FNYEAQ. Written as DNA, the CDR3 is TGTGCCAGCAGCTTAGCCAATCAGGGGACTGGAAACACCATATATTTT. Its translation is CASSLANQGTGNTIYF.

The rearrangement links TRBV27 to TRBJ2-5; weak D call: TRBD1 (5 bases). The CDR3 covers 13 residues. Germline values: CDR1 MNHEY, CDR2 SMNVEV (reference sequence). Trimming shortened V by 3 bases and J by 3 bases, and 8 bases separated the two germline ends. The CDR3 DNA reads as TGTGCCAGCAGTTTCTCCAGGGAAGAGACCCAGTACTTC. Amino acid sequence: CASSFSREETQYF.

This chain links TRBV3-1 (or the pseudogene TRBV3-2) with TRBJ1-1; D remains ambiguous. The CDR3 has 12 residues. Between the trimmed V and J ends, which lost 1 base and 11 bases, there was a span of 11 bases. Germline CDR1 reads LGHDT; CDR2 reads YNNKEL (reference sequence). The CDR3 is CASSQGPLVAFF. The CDR3 DNA reads as TGTGCCAGCAGCCAAGGGCCCCTCGTTGCTTTCTTT.